This T cell receptor (beta chain) was sequenced in a study of identical twins. The CDR3 is 17 residues long. V dropped 3 bases and J dropped 4; count of bases not matched to a gene: 9. The germline gives CDR1 LGHNA, CDR2 YNFKEQ. TCRdb re-analysed the 5' RACE reads in MiXCR, keeping a single row per CDR3 protein. The data contain roughly 710,000 distinct CDR3 sequences, around 6% of them singletons. The sequencing input was naive T cells sorted from blood. The J gene is TRBJ1-6, the V gene TRBV4-2, with 7 bases matching TRBD1. The sequence was obtained from a man aged 18 to 29 in good health. This CDR3 reads CASSQLPGQHYNSPLHF. The DNA of the CDR3 is TGTGCCAGCAGCCAGTTGCCGGGACAGCATTATAATTCACCCCTCCACTTT.